This paragraph reports one TCR beta chain. This record belongs to a study of shared clonotypes between healthy human individuals. As for the study in general: CD4 naive and CD4 memory each took three plates per donor, while CD8 naive took two and CD8 memory one.

Per sorted-subset replicate PCR, input was approximately 0.2 ug DNA, representing around 30,000 T cell genomes. As originally analysed: From ImmunoSEQ came sequences covering only the junction and carrying no quality scores, so filtering differed. Assay used: immunoSEQ multiplex PCR; TCRdb lists only in-frame clones, some missing. V and J calls and clone size are as listed in that table; D and trimming were resolved from the DNA. The sample records about 1.5 million clones, roughly 95% being singletons. This CDR3 contains 16 residues. From germline, CDR1 is LNHNV and CDR2 YYDKDF (reference sequence). Trimming at V came to 5 bases and at J to 6 bases, leaving 14 bases not matched to a gene.

Sequences were obtained from naive CD4+ T cells sorted from blood. Subset specified: CD45RA+ positively selected. This receptor was taken from a man aged 30 to 39 in good health. The chain couples TRBV15 to TRBJ2-3, with 7 bases aligning to TRBD2. The CDR3 DNA reads as TGTGCCACCAGCGGGGGGGGAGCCGGTAAATCCGATACGCAGTATTTT. Translation gives CATSGGGAGKSDTQYF.